Listed below are T cell receptor beta chains from one sample, sequenced in a study of CD8+ T cells in alopecia areata. The protocol was immunoSEQ multiplex PCR, while the TCRdb copy is restricted to in-frame clones and leaves out a portion. The sample lists under 250,000 clones, 45% to 70% occurring once. Sequenced material: CD8+ T cells sorted from blood. These receptors were collected from a human donor in good health. Both conserved end residues are part of each CDR3. The D gene is left open where the match is weak. Not all rows give a size; the values are once, few, many and, for expanded clones, a class.

. | TRBJ1-2 | TRBD1 | TRBV27 | CASSPGTGLGYTF | TGTGCCAGCAGTCCGGGGACAGGGCTAGGCTACACCTTC
. | TRBJ2-7 | . | TRBV29-1 | CSVQTGSYEQYF | TGCAGCGTCCAAACAGGGTCCTACGAGCAGTACTTC
. | TRBJ2-5 | . | TRBV19 | CASSPRAGQETQYF | TGTGCCAGTAGTCCCAGGGCGGGACAAGAGACCCAGTACTTC
. | TRBJ2-7 | . | TRBV12-5 | CASERPGGTYEQYF | TGTGCTAGCGAAAGACCGGGCGGGACCTACGAGCAGTACTTC
. | TRBJ1-1 | . | TRBV5-6 | CASSLDREDAFF | TGTGCCAGCAGCTTGGACAGGGAGGACGCTTTCTTT
. | TRBJ2-6 | TRBD2 | TRBV28 | CASTGGFGANVLTF | TGTGCCAGCACCGGGGGGTTTGGGGCCAACGTCCTGACTTTC
. | TRBJ1-2 | . | TRBV29-1 | CSVEEGNYGYTF | TGCAGCGTTGAAGAGGGCAACTATGGCTACACCTTC
. | TRBJ1-5 | TRBD1 | TRBV4-2 | CASSQGTGDERPQHF | TGTGCCAGCAGCCAGGGTACAGGGGATGAACGGCCCCAGCATTTT
. | TRBJ1-5 | . | TRBV6-5 | CASSPEGGNQPQHF | TGTGCCAGCAGTCCGGAGGGCGGCAATCAGCCCCAGCATTTT
few | TRBJ1-1 | . | TRBV5-1 | CASTPSALTESNTEAFF | TGCGCCAGCACACCTAGCGCCTTGACAGAATCGAACACTGAAGCTTTCTTT
. | TRBJ2-7 | . | TRBV11-2 | CASSLRRREQYF | TGTGCCAGCAGCTTAAGGAGGCGCGAGCAGTACTTC
. | TRBJ2-3 | TRBD2 | TRBV29-1 | CSVTPTSGDRDTQYF | TGCAGCGTTACCCCCACTAGCGGGGATAGGGATACGCAGTATTTT
. | TRBJ2-2 | . | TRBV29-1 | CSVGATNRPGELFF | TGCAGCGTTGGAGCGACTAACCGTCCCGGGGAGCTGTTTTTT
few | TRBJ1-1 | TRBD1 | TRBV7-6 | CASSHDRGTSLNTEAFF | TGTGCCAGCAGCCACGACAGGGGGACTTCATTGAACACTGAAGCTTTCTTT
few | TRBJ2-7 | TRBD1 | TRBV29-1 | CSVATGTGVEQYF | TGCAGCGTTGCTACCGGGACAGGGGTCGAGCAGTACTTC
few | TRBJ1-6 | . | TRBV2 | CASSPGIYNSPLHF | TGTGCCAGCAGTCCCGGGATCTATAATTCACCCCTCCACTTT
few | TRBJ2-7 | . | TRBV7-9 | CASSLLLQGAYEQYF | TGTGCCAGCAGCCTACTTCTACAGGGCGCCTACGAGCAGTACTTC
. | TRBJ2-7 | . | TRBV30 | CAWRQGWSYEQYF | TGTGCCTGGAGACAGGGATGGTCCTACGAGCAGTACTTC
. | TRBJ2-3 | TRBD2 | TRBV7-9 | CASSYTSGGGTDTQYF | TGTGCCAGCAGCTACACTAGCGGGGGGGGCACAGATACGCAGTATTTT
. | TRBJ2-3 | . | TRBV20-1 | CSARNIDTQYF | TGCAGTGCTAGAAACATAGATACGCAGTATTTT
. | TRBJ2-7 | . | TRBV30 | CAWSVQEAVTYEQYF | TGTGCCTGGAGTGTACAAGAGGCAGTTACCTACGAGCAGTACTTC
. | TRBJ2-1 | . | TRBV14 | CASSQGGRGDEQFF | TGTGCCAGCAGCCAAGGAGGCAGGGGCGATGAGCAGTTCTTC
. | TRBJ1-5 | TRBD1 | TRBV4-1 | CASSQGTGRNQPQHF | TGCGCCAGCAGCCAAGGGACAGGGAGGAATCAGCCCCAGCATTTT
once | TRBJ2-7 | . | TRBV30 | CAWSRDRGTYEQYF | TGTGCCTGGAGCAGGGATAGGGGGACCTACGAGCAGTACTTC
few | TRBJ2-1 | TRBD2 | TRBV7-9 | CASSSAETSENEQFF | TGTGCCAGCAGCTCAGCCGAGACTAGCGAAAATGAGCAGTTCTTC
few | TRBJ2-7 | . | TRBV25-1 | CASSDPYEQYF | TGTGCCAGCAGTGACCCCTACGAGCAGTACTTC
few | TRBJ2-1 | . | TRBV30 | CAWQHGGLNNEQFF | TGTGCCTGGCAGCATGGGGGGCTCAACAATGAGCAGTTCTTC
few | TRBJ2-7 | . | TRBV30 | CAWNARERSYEQYF | TGTGCCTGGAACGCTAGGGAGAGATCCTACGAGCAGTACTTC
few | TRBJ2-3 | . | TRBV19 | CASRPRLLSLVDTQYF | TGTGCCAGTAGGCCCCGACTACTTTCTCTTGTAGATACGCAGTATTTT
. | TRBJ1-2 | . | TRBV11-2 | CASSLYPGEGYTF | TGTGCCAGCAGCTTATACCCAGGGGAGGGCTACACCTTC
. | TRBJ2-2 | TRBD2 | TRBV5-1 | CASSFQRGANTGELFF | TGCGCCAGCAGCTTCCAGCGGGGAGCGAACACCGGGGAGCTGTTTTTT
. | TRBJ2-3 | TRBD2 | TRBV25-1 | CASSEWNGGATDTQYF | TGTGCCAGCAGTGAGTGGAACGGGGGGGCGACAGATACGCAGTATTTT
. | TRBJ2-3 | TRBD1 | TRBV7-8 | CASSLGQTRDTQYF | TGTGCCAGCAGCCTGGGACAGACTCGCGATACGCAGTATTTT